This T cell receptor (beta chain) is drawn from a study of shared T cell receptors in the human thymus. Clones were sequenced by immunoSEQ multiplex PCR, and TCRdb holds only the in-frame ones, with some missing. Of about 540,000 clones listed, around three quarters are singletons. In its sample, this clone was seen a few times. In the same sample, other DNA sequences code for this CDR3. The germline V gene has CDR1 MGHDK and CDR2 SYGVNS. The length of the CDR3 is 15 residues. Deletions cut 3 bases from V and 3 bases from J, with 12 bases between. The sample was also reused in another study, on human thymus T cells. That source reports: It was healthy Finnish infants having corrective surgery for congenital heart defects who were the donors. Thymus tissue for the work was resected from patients undergoing corrective heart surgery. Gene usage (both V and J) appeared biased in thymic and blood repertoires. Related research described thymic repertoires that were highly overlapping among unrelated individuals.

The sequenced sample consisted of thymocytes. This TCR was sampled from a boy under two years old with a congenital heart defect. J is TRBJ2-1 and V is TRBV25-1; D is perhaps TRBD2 (6 bases). The CDR3 sequence: CASSDPGLDYNEQFF. In DNA form, the CDR3 reads TGTGCCAGCAGTGATCCGGGACTTGACTACAATGAGCAGTTCTTC.